This passage covers 7 T cell receptor beta chains from one sample sequenced in a study of graft-versus-host responses after intestinal transplantation. Using immunoSEQ multiplex PCR, the repertoire was profiled, and TCRdb retains in-frame clones only, with some absent. The table has tens of thousands of clones, around 94% seen once; the top ten hold about 0.8%. The material was PBMCs, obtained 16 days after intestinal transplant. The receptors were gathered from a human patient who received an intestinal transplant, so some T cells may come from the graft donor.

This clone occurred once. V and J are TRBV13 and TRBJ2-5, with a possible D match to TRBD1 (6 bases). Gene TRBJ2-7 matches the end of the DNA better, so the J call may be wrong. Germline assignment: CDR1 PRHDT and CDR2 FYEKMQ (reference sequence). The CDR3 runs 13 residues. CDR3 sequence: CASRGRRDTEQYF. In nucleotides, the CDR3 is TGTGCCAGCCGCGGCCGCCGGGACACCGAGCAGTACTTC.

This chain joins TRBV27 and TRBJ2-3; D is ambiguous. The germline CDR1 and CDR2 sequences are MNHEY and SMNVEV (reference sequence). This CDR3 is 12 amino acids long. Trimming took off 8 bases at V and 3 bases at J, with 9 bases between the two ends. For the CDR3, the DNA is TGTGCCAGCGGCCAACTAACAGATACGCAGTATTTT. Translation: CASGQLTDTQYF.

The chain uses TRBV19 and TRBJ2-1; TRBD1 matches at 11 bases. Per the germline V gene, CDR1 is LNHDA and CDR2 is SQIVND (reference sequence). The V and J ends lost 6 bases and 6 bases, in that order; junction bases with no gene match: 7. CDR3 length equals 15 residues. The CDR3: CASRKGGTGGNEQFF. In nucleotides, the CDR3 is TGTGCCAGTAGAAAGGGTGGGACAGGGGGCAATGAGCAGTTCTTC.

This clone was detected only once. The chain is built from TRBV28 and TRBJ1-2; D perhaps matches TRBD1 (5 bases). The CDR3 consists of 16 residues. Germline V gene sequence: CDR1 MDHEN, CDR2 SYDVKM. The V gene lost 10 bases and the J gene lost 1 base, with 22 bases spanning the gap. In nucleotides, the CDR3 is TGTGCCATTTCACACCCCCCGATGACAGTTAACTATGGCTACACCTTC. Translated, it gives CAISHPPMTVNYGYTF.

The rearrangement joins TRBV10-1 to TRBJ2-6, with no clear D. Germline V gene data show CDR1 as WNHNN and CDR2 as SYGVQD (reference sequence). There are 19 residues in the CDR3. Deletions cut 5 bases from V and 5 bases from J, with 25 bases between. The CDR3 here is CASSWRTRSQQSRANVLTF. Written as DNA, the CDR3 is TGCGCCAGCAGTTGGCGAACAAGATCGCAACAAAGTCGGGCCAACGTCCTGACTTTC.

This chain connects TRBV6-5 to TRBJ2-7, with 7 bases matching TRBD2. V shed 2 bases, J shed 6 bases, and the junction held 7 bases outside the gene matches. The CDR3 spans 14 residues. Germline V CDR1 and CDR2: MNHEY, SVGAGI. The CDR3 loop reads CASSYLREYSEQYF. The CDR3 DNA is TGTGCCAGCAGTTACCTGCGGGAGTATTCCGAGCAGTACTTC.

This chain connects TRBV29-1 to TRBJ1-1; 9 positions agree with TRBD1. This CDR3 contains 14 residues. The germline gives CDR1 SQVTM, CDR2 ANQGSEA. V shed 6 bases and J 1 base; nucleotides not matched to a gene: 6. As DNA, the CDR3 is TGCAGCGTAACAGGGGGCTTGGGGAACACTGAAGCTTTCTTT. Translated: CSVTGGLGNTEAFF. The variable domain in full, completed from reference TRBV29-1 and TRBJ1-1, reads SAVISQKPSRDICQRGTSLTIQCQVDSQVTMMFWYRQQPGQSLTLIATANQGSEATYESGFVIDKFPISRPNLTFSTLTVSNMSPEDSSIYLCSVTGGLGNTEAFFGQGTRLTVV.